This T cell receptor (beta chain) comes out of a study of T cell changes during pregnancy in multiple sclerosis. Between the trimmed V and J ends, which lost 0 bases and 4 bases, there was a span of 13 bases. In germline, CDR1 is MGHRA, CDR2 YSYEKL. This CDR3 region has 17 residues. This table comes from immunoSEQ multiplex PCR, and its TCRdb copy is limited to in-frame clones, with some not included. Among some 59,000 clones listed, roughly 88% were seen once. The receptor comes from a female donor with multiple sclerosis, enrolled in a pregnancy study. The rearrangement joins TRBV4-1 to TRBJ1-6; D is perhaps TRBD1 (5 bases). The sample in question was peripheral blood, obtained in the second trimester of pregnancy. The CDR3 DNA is TGCGCCAGCAGCCAAGATGGGGCCTGGGGTTATAATTCACCCCTCCACTTT. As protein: CASSQDGAWGYNSPLHF.